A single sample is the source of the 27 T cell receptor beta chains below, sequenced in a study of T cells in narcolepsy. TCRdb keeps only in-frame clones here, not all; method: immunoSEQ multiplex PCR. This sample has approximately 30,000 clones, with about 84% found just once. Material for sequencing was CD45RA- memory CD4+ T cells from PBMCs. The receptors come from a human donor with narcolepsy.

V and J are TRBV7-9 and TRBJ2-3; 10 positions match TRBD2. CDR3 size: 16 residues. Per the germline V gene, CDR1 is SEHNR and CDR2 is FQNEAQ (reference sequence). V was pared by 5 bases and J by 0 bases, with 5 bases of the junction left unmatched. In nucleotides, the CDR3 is TGTGCCAGCAGCCCCGGGACTAGCGCGAGCACAGATACGCAGTATTTT. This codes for CASSPGTSASTDTQYF.

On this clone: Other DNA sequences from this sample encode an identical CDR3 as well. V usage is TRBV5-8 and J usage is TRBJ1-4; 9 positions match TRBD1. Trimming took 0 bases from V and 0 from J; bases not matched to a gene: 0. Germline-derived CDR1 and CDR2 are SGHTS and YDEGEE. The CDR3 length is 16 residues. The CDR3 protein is CASSLGQGATNEKLFF. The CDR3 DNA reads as TGTGCCAGCAGCTTGGGACAGGGGGCAACTAATGAAAAACTGTTTTTT.

CDR3: CASLSYSSYEQYF. Written as DNA, the CDR3 is TGTGCCAGCCTATCCTACAGCTCCTACGAGCAGTACTTC. The chain couples TRBV6-1 to TRBJ2-7; D is ambiguous. The CDR3 is 13 amino acids. Per the germline V gene, CDR1 is MNHNS and CDR2 is SASEGT. Trimming removed 8 bases from V and 0 bases from J, with 11 bases in between.

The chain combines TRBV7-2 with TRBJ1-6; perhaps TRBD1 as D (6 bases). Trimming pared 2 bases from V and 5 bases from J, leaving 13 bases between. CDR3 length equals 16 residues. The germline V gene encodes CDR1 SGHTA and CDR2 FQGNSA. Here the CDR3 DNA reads TGTGCCAGCAGCTTATCCCCGAGGGGGGATAATTCACCCCTCCACTTT. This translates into CASSLSPRGDNSPLHF.

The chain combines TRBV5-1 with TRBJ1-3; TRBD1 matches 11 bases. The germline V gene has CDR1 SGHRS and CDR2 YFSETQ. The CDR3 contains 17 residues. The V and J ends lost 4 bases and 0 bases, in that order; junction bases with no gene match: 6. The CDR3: CASSIAGTGGSGNTIYF. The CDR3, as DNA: TGCGCCAGCAGCATCGCCGGGACAGGGGGCTCTGGAAACACCATATATTTT.

CDR3 residues: CASSYLSQGHGYTF. The CDR3 coding sequence is TGTGCCAGCAGTTACTTGAGCCAGGGCCATGGCTACACCTTC. The chain links TRBV6-6 to TRBJ1-2; tentative D call: TRBD1 (5 bases). Trimming stripped 1 base from V and 6 bases from J, with 12 bases between. Germline CDR1 and CDR2: MNHNY and SVGAGI (reference sequence). This CDR3 has 14 amino acids.

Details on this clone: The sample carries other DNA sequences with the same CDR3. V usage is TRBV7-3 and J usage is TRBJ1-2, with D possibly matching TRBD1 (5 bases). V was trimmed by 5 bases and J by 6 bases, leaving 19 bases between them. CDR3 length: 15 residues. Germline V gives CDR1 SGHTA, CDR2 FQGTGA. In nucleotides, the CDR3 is TGTGCCAGCAGCCTAAGGGAGGGGCCGGAGAATGGCTACACCTTC. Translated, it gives CASSLREGPENGYTF.

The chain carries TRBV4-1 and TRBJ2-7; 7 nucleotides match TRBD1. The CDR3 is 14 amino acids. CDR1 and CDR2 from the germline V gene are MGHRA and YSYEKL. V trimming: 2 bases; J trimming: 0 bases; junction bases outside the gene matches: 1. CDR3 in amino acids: CASSQWTGSYEQYF. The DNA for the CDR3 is TGCGCCAGCAGCCAATGGACAGGCTCCTACGAGCAGTACTTC.

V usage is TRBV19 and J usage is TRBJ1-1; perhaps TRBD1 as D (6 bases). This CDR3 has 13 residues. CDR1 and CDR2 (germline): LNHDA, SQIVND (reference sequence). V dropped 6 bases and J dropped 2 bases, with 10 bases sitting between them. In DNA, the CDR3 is TGTGCCAGTAGATACAGGGCCAACACTGAAGCTTTCTTT. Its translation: CASRYRANTEAFF.

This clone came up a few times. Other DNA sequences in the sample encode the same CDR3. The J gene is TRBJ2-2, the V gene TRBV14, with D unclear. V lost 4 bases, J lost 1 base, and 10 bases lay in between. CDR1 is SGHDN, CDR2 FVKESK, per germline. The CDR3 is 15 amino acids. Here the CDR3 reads CASSRRQVNTGELFF. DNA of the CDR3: TGTGCCAGCAGCCGTCGACAAGTGAACACCGGGGAGCTGTTTTTT.

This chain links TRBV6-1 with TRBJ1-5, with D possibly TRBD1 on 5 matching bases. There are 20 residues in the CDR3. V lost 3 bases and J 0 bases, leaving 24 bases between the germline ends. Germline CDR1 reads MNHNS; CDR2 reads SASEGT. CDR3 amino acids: CASSDKSRQMGGYSNQPQHF. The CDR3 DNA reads TGTGCCAGCAGTGATAAGAGCCGACAGATGGGGGGATATAGCAATCAGCCCCAGCATTTT.

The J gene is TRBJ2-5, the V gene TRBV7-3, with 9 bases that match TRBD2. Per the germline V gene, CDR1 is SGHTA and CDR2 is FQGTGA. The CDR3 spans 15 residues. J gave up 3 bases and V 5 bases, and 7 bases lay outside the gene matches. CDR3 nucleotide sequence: TGTGCCAGCAGCCGGCAGACTAGCGGTAAAGAGACCCAGTACTTC. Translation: CASSRQTSGKETQYF.

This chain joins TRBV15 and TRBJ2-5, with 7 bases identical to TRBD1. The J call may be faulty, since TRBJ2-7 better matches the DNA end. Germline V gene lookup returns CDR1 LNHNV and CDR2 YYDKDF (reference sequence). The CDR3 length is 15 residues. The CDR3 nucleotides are TGTGCCACCAGCAGAGATACTGGCAGGGGGTACGAGCAGTACTTC. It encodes CATSRDTGRGYEQYF.

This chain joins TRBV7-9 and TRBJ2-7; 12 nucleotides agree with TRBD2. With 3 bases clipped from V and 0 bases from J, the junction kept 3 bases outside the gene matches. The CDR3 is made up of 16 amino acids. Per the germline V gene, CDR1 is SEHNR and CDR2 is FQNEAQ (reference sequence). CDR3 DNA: TGTGCCAGCAGCTTCGGACTAGCGGGGAGCTCCTACGAGCAGTACTTC. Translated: CASSFGLAGSSYEQYF.

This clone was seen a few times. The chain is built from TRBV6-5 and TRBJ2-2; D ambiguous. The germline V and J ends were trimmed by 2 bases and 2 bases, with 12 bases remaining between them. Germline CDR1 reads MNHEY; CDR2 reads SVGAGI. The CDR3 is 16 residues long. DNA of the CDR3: TGTGCCAGCAGTTACCCAACGCGACCCAACACCGGGGAGCTGTTTTTT. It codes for CASSYPTRPNTGELFF.

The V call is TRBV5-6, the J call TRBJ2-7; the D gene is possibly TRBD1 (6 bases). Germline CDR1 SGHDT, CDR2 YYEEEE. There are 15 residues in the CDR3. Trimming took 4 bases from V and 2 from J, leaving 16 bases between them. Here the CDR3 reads CASSPRTVGPYEQYF. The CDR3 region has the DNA TGTGCCAGCAGCCCACGGACAGTGGGACCCTACGAGCAGTACTTC.

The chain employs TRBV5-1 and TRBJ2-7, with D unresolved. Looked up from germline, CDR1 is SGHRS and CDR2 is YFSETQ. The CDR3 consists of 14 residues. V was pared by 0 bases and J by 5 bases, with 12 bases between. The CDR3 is CASSLDSPRDEQYF. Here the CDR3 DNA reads TGCGCCAGCAGCTTGGACTCGCCTCGGGACGAGCAGTACTTC.

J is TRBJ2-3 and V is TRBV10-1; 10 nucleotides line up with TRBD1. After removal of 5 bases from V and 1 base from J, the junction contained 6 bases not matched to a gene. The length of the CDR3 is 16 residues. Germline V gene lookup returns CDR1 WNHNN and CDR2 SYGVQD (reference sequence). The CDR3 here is CASSPRGTGGTDTQYF. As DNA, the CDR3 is TGCGCCAGCAGTCCCCGAGGGACAGGGGGCACAGATACGCAGTATTTT.

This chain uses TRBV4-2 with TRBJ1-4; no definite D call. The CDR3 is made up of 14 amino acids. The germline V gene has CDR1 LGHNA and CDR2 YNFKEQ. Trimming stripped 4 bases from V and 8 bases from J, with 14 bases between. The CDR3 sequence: CASSPNLSPEKLFF. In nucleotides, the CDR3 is TGTGCCAGCAGCCCCAATCTGAGTCCCGAAAAACTGTTTTTT.

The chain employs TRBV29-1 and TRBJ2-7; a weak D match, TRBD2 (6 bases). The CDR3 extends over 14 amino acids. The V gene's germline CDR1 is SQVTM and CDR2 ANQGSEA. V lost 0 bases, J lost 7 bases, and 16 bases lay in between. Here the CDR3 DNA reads TGCAGCGTTGAAGATCGTCCCCTCCGGGGGGAGCAGTACTTC. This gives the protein CSVEDRPLRGEQYF.

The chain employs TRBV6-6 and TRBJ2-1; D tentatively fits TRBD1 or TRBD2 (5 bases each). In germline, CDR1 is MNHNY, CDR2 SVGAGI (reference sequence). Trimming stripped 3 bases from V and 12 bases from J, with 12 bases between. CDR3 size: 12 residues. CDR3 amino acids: CASSYRGGSQFF. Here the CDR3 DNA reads TGTGCCAGCAGTTATCGGGGCGGCTCGCAGTTCTTC.

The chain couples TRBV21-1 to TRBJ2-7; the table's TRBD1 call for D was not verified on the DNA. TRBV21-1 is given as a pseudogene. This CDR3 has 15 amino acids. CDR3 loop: CASSKEGRGRDEQYF. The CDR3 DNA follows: TGTGCCAGCAGCAAAGAGGGCAGGGGACGCGACGAGCAGTACTTC.

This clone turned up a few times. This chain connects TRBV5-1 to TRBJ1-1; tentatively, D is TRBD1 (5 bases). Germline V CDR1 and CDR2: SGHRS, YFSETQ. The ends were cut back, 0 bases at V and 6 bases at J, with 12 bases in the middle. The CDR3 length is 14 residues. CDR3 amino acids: CASSLDPRGSEAFF. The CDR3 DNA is TGCGCCAGCAGCTTGGACCCCCGGGGGTCTGAAGCTTTCTTT.

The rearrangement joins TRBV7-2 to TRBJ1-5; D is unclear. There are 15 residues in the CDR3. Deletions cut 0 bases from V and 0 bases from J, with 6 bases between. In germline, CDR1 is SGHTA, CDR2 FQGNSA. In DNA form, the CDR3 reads TGTGCCAGCAGCTTAGCGCTCTATAGCAATCAGCCCCAGCATTTT. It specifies CASSLALYSNQPQHF.

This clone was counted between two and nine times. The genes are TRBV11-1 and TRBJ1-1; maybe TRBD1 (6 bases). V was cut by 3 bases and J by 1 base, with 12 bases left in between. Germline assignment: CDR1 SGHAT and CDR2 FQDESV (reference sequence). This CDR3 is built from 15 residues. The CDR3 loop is CASSFFWGANTEAFF. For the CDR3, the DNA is TGTGCCAGCAGCTTTTTTTGGGGGGCGAACACTGAAGCTTTCTTT.

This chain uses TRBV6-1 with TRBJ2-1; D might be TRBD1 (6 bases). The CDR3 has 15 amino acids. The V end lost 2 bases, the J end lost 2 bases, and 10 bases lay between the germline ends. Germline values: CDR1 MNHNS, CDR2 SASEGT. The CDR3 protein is CASSETGLAYNEQFF. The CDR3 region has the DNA TGTGCCAGCAGTGAAACAGGGCTTGCCTACAATGAGCAGTTCTTC.

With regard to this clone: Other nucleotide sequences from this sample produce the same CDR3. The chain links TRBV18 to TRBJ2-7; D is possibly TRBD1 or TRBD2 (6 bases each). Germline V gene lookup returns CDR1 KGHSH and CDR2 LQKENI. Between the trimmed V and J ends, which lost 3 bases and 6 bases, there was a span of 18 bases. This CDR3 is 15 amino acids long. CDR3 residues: CASSPGGQGQVEQYF. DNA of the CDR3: TGTGCCAGCTCACCGGGGGGTCAGGGGCAGGTCGAGCAGTACTTC.